The entry below gives a single TCR beta chain sequence along with its context. Its antigen is still unknown. Base-call qualities are not available, and no considerably larger clone is one nucleotide away. The germline V gene supplies CDR1 MNHEY and CDR2 SVGAGI. The CDR3 holds 14 amino acids from the cysteine to the phenylalanine. Of all the DNA, just the CDR3 is kept, 42 bases in frame from base 1. V sheds 7 bases and J sheds 2 bases, leaving 15 bases between their ends. The CDR3 regions of human TCRbeta chains were analyzed by immunosequencing. In the authors' own workflow: TCRs in the repertoires were compared against a reference library of SARS-CoV-2-specific TCRs that had been generated with the MIRA antigen-specificity platform. Breadth meant the fraction of unique TCRs that were SARS-CoV-2-associated, whereas depth meant the fraction of total T cells that were SARS-CoV-2-associated. Each spike-specific TCR was assigned to its reactive spike region and to a CD4 or CD8 class using the MIRA data. Log10-transformed breadth and depth values were compared by one-way ANOVA with Sidak's multiple comparisons tests. TCRdb re-hosts the immuneACCESS table, in-frame sequences only. Its copies lack some clones; in the studies checked, an unresolved V gene accounts for under half of them, and the cause for the rest is not known. V, J and clone size reflect that table, while D and trimming were determined from the DNA. The sample table shows 120,000 to 150,000 clones, and around 93% are seen once. Jointly, the top ten make up 5.1% of the sample.

This sample's time point label indicates: baseline before first vaccination. The vaccinee samples were drawn from two UK trials, COV001 and COV002, one of which was a single-blind randomized controlled phase 2/3 trial testing AZD1222 (ChAdOx1 nCoV-19) in healthy adults. Trial participant PBMC samples were collected at day 0 and day 28 after the second dose for TCRbeta chain sequencing. This sample was taken from a study of T cell responses to AZD1222 COVID-19 vaccine (dated by TCRdb to the early 2020s). Background for the entire study: AZD1222 recipients whose second dose came at about 4 weeks and those whose second dose came at about 12 weeks were combined into one group, since spike-specific TCR depth and breadth did not differ between the two schedules. TCR sequencing covered fewer than 250 trial participants: 207 given two doses of AZD1222 and some 25 given two doses of MenACWY control vaccine. Trial participants were enrolled by age into 18-55, 56-69 and 70-plus year subgroups, with approximately 150, 28 and 58 TCR-sequenced participants respectively. Overall study outcomes, separate from this receptor: The 56-69-year group was small, and its depth increase did not reach significance, likely because of low power. The whole spike protein was spanned by vaccine-associated CD4 TCRs, and dominant responses were seen in regions 160-218 and 743-854. Spike-specific TCR breadth and depth rose significantly after two AZD1222 doses compared with day 0 and with MenACWY recipients. Conclusions about previously exposed vaccinees are limited, since just a handful of AZD1222 recipients were seropositive for SARS-CoV-2 at baseline. Reportedly, close to half of the unique spike-specific TCRs recognized epitopes lying outside the regions that are mutated in the B.1.351 and B.1.1.7 variants. Because no day 14 peak-response samples were available, repertoires were characterized only after the peak T cell response. Most participants were white British and females outnumbered males, and the authors suggested that clonal diversity may have been underestimated.

Sequencing used peripheral blood, obtained on day 0 of AZD1222 vaccination. The origin of this receptor is an adult in good health. The chain joins TRBV6-5 to TRBJ2-7; the D gene identity is not certain. The sequenced DNA is TGTGCCAGCACCACCCTTTCATCGGCCTACGAGCAGTACTTC. Protein translation: CASTTLSSAYEQYF.